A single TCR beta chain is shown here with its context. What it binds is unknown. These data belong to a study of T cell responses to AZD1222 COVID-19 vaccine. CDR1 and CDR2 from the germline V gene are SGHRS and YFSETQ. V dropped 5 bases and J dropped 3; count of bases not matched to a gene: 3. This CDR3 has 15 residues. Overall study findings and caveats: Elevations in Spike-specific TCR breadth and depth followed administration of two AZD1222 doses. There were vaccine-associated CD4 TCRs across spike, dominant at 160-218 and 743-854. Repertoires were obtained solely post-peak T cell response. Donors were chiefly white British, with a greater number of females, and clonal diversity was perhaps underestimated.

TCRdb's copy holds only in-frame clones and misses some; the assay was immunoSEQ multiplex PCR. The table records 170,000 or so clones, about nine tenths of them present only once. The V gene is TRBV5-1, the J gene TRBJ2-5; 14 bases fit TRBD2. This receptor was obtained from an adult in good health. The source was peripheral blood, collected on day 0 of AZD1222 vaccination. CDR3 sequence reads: CASRGGLAGEETQYF. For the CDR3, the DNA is TGCGCCAGCAGGGGGGGACTAGCGGGAGAAGAGACCCAGTACTTC.